One sample yielded the 20 T cell receptor beta chains listed below, sequenced in a study of blood T cell repertoires in COVID-19. Method: immunoSEQ multiplex PCR; TCRdb's copy keeps in-frame clones and lacks some. Of a few hundred thousand clones in the sample, about 82% were seen once. The specimen sequenced was peripheral blood. Source of these receptors: a man older than 75 with acute or convalescent COVID-19.

The chain has TRBV27 and TRBJ2-7; D possibly corresponds to TRBD2 (7 bases). This CDR3 is built from 15 residues. Germline-derived CDR1 and CDR2 are MNHEY and SMNVEV (reference sequence). The ends were cut back, 0 bases at V and 2 bases at J, with 11 bases in the middle. CDR3 residues: CASSLSWGGPYEQYF. CDR3 DNA: TGTGCCAGCAGTTTATCGTGGGGGGGGCCCTACGAGCAGTACTTC.

This chain uses TRBV10-3 with TRBJ1-3, with TRBD1 matching over 8 bases. Germline V gene data show CDR1 as ENHRY and CDR2 as SYGVKD. V trimming: 6 bases; J trimming: 0 bases; junction bases outside the gene matches: 7. The CDR3 has 16 amino acids. This CDR3 is CAISQRTGSSGNTIYF. In DNA, the CDR3 is TGTGCCATCAGCCAAAGGACAGGGAGCTCTGGAAACACCATATATTTT.

The rearrangement links TRBV10-3 to TRBJ2-5; possible D gene TRBD2, 6 bases. From germline, CDR1 is ENHRY and CDR2 SYGVKD. V gave up 3 bases and J gave up 4 bases, with 12 bases separating them. This CDR3 is 14 amino acids long. The CDR3 DNA follows: TGTGCCATCAGTGAATTGGGGGGACGAGAGACCCAGTACTTC. This sequence encodes CAISELGGRETQYF.

The chain has TRBV11-2 and TRBJ2-7; D may be TRBD2 (5 bases). Trimming removed 2 bases from V and 3 bases from J, with 8 bases in between. Germline assignment: CDR1 SGHAT and CDR2 FQNNGV. This CDR3 comprises 13 residues. The CDR3 here is CASSLLANYEQYF. As DNA, the CDR3 is TGTGCCAGCAGCTTATTAGCGAACTACGAGCAGTACTTC.

In DNA form, the CDR3 reads TGTGCCAGCAGCCAAAGGGGAGGACGGACAAATTCACCCCTCCACTTT. It is translated as CASSQRGGRTNSPLHF. The J gene is TRBJ1-6, the V gene TRBV3-1 (or the pseudogene TRBV3-2); a weak D match, TRBD1 (5 bases). CDR3 length: 16 residues. Trimming pared 2 bases from V and 7 bases from J, leaving 15 bases between. Germline CDR1 is LGHDT and CDR2 is YNNKEL (reference sequence).

The chain joins TRBV5-8 to TRBJ1-5; 9 bases fit TRBD1. The CDR3 is 16 amino acids. J was trimmed by 2 bases and V by 2 bases; bases with no gene match: 5. Germline lookup yields CDR1 SGHTS and CDR2 YDEGEE. CDR3 nucleotides: TGTGCCAGCAGCTTTACAGGGGGCGTTGGCAATCAGCCCCAGCATTTT. As protein: CASSFTGGVGNQPQHF.

This clone was recorded only once. This chain links TRBV5-1 with TRBJ2-4; a weak D match, TRBD2 (5 bases). Per germline, CDR1 SGHRS and CDR2 YFSETQ. CDR3 length: 15 residues. Trimming cost V 0 bases and J 9 bases, with 16 bases left between them. CDR3 region: CASSLAERVMGIQYF. The DNA of the CDR3 is TGCGCCAGCAGCTTGGCTGAGAGGGTAATGGGCATTCAGTACTTC.

V gene TRBV3-1 (or the pseudogene TRBV3-2) combines with J gene TRBJ2-3, with D tentatively TRBD1 (6 bases). The V end lost 2 bases, the J end lost 2 bases, and 11 bases lay between the germline ends. CDR1 and CDR2 from the germline V gene are LGHDT and YNNKEL (reference sequence). The CDR3 has 15 amino acids. DNA for the CDR3: TGTGCCAGCAGCCAACTGGGGGCGAACACAGATACGCAGTATTTT. It codes for CASSQLGANTDTQYF.

The chain combines TRBV28 with TRBJ1-3; tentatively, D is TRBD1 (5 bases). This CDR3 has 14 amino acids. The V end lost 5 bases, the J end lost 2 bases, and 10 bases lay between the germline ends. CDR1 MDHEN and CDR2 SYDVKM come from the germline V gene. CDR3 in amino acids: CASSRQGPGNTIYF. The CDR3 region has the DNA TGTGCCAGCAGTCGGCAGGGCCCTGGAAACACCATATATTTT. Based on the CDR3 plus reference TRBV28 and TRBJ1-3, the full variable domain is DVKVTQSSRYLVKRTGEKVFLECVQDMDHENMFWYRQDPGLGLRLIYFSYDVKMKEKGDIPEGYSVSREKKERFSLILESASTNQTSMYLCASSRQGPGNTIYFGEGSWLTVV.

The J gene is TRBJ2-7, the V gene TRBV28; a possible D gene is TRBD1 (5 bases). The CDR3 extends over 13 amino acids. CDR1 is MDHEN, CDR2 SYDVKM, per germline. Trimming took off 6 bases at V and 2 bases at J, with 11 bases between the two ends. The CDR3 DNA reads as TGTGCCAGCAGCCCTCCAGGGACCTACGAGCAGTACTTC. Protein: CASSPPGTYEQYF. Together with reference TRBV28 and TRBJ2-7, the CDR3 gives the full variable domain: DVKVTQSSRYLVKRTGEKVFLECVQDMDHENMFWYRQDPGLGLRLIYFSYDVKMKEKGDIPEGYSVSREKKERFSLILESASTNQTSMYLCASSPPGTYEQYFGPGTRLTVT.

This clone was found once. The chain couples TRBV3-1 (or the pseudogene TRBV3-2) to TRBJ2-1, with 13 bases lining up with TRBD2. Germline V gene lookup returns CDR1 LGHDT and CDR2 YNNKEL (reference sequence). The CDR3 loop spans 14 amino acids. J gave up 8 bases and V 5 bases, and 3 bases lay outside the gene matches. The CDR3 coding sequence is TGTGCCAGCAGCTGGACTAGCGGGAGTTATGAGCAGTTCTTC. Protein product: CASSWTSGSYEQFF.

CDR3 protein: CASRLYTDYNSPLHF. Here the CDR3 DNA reads TGTGCCAGCAGACTTTATACAGATTATAATTCACCCCTCCACTTT. This chain uses TRBV7-2 with TRBJ1-6; D is undetermined. Germline V gene lookup returns CDR1 SGHTA and CDR2 FQGNSA. The CDR3 extends over 15 amino acids. V was pared by 6 bases and J by 4 bases, with 13 bases between.

This clone was counted only a few times. The CDR3 region has the DNA TGTGCCAGCAGACAGGGGGTCCCAAACACTGAAGCTTTCTTT. Its protein product is CASRQGVPNTEAFF. V usage is TRBV9 and J usage is TRBJ1-1; 8 bases align to TRBD1. This CDR3 is built from 14 residues. Germline V gene sequence: CDR1 SGDLS, CDR2 YYNGEE. Trimming took 5 bases from V and 2 from J; bases not matched to a gene: 5.

The chain is built from TRBV15 and TRBJ1-1, with a tentative D call TRBD1 (5 bases). Trimming took off 8 bases at V and 1 base at J, with 11 bases between the two ends. Germline CDR1 is LNHNV and CDR2 is YYDKDF (reference sequence). CDR3 length equals 13 residues. CDR3 residues: CATAVRGNTEAFF. In nucleotides, the CDR3 is TGTGCCACCGCAGTAAGGGGGAACACTGAAGCTTTCTTT.

V and J are TRBV5-1 and TRBJ1-2; D remains ambiguous. The CDR3 loop spans 15 amino acids. V lost 5 bases to trimming and J lost 4 bases, with 18 bases between them. Germline V lookup: CDR1 SGHRS, CDR2 YFSETQ. CDR3: CASSQSRGLGYGYTF. CDR3 DNA sequence: TGCGCCAGCAGTCAGTCCCGGGGTTTGGGCTATGGCTACACCTTC.

This sequence joins TRBV28 and TRBJ2-2; D perhaps matches TRBD1 (5 bases). The CDR3 extends over 13 amino acids. Germline V gene sequence: CDR1 MDHEN, CDR2 SYDVKM. Deletions cut 7 bases from V and 4 bases from J, with 10 bases between. The CDR3 here is CASTLRVTGELFF. Written as DNA, the CDR3 is TGTGCCAGCACCCTCAGGGTCACCGGGGAGCTGTTTTTT.

The chain couples TRBV25-1 to TRBJ1-1; 9 bases are a match to TRBD1. The CDR3 has 15 amino acids. V trimming: 4 bases; J trimming: 4 bases; junction bases outside the gene matches: 7. The germline gives CDR1 MGHDK, CDR2 SYGVNS. The CDR3 spells CASSVTGGRRTEAFF. For the CDR3, the DNA is TGTGCCAGCAGTGTCACAGGGGGCCGGCGCACTGAAGCTTTCTTT.

The chain uses TRBV4-2 and TRBJ2-5; D possibly corresponds to TRBD2 (5 bases). V dropped 1 base and J dropped 5 bases, with 20 bases sitting between them. This CDR3 region has 17 residues. Germline values: CDR1 LGHNA, CDR2 YNFKEQ. CDR3 DNA sequence: TGTGCCAGCAGCCAAGGGGCTAGCCCGAGAACGGGGGAGACCCAGTACTTC. It encodes CASSQGASPRTGETQYF.

CDR3 in amino acids: CASSLGRTGSPGYTF. The CDR3, as DNA: TGTGCCAGCAGTTTGGGGCGGACAGGGAGCCCCGGCTACACCTTC. J is TRBJ1-2 and V is TRBV27, with 8 bases lining up with TRBD1. The CDR3 contains 15 residues. V was pared by 3 bases and J by 8 bases, with 11 bases of the junction left unmatched. CDR1 and CDR2 (germline): MNHEY, SMNVEV (reference sequence).

This chain joins TRBV19 and TRBJ1-2, with 7 bases fitting TRBD1. Losses at the gene ends were 5 bases for V and 4 bases for J; bases not matched to a gene: 13. CDR1 is LNHDA and CDR2 is SQIVND in the germline V gene (reference sequence). This CDR3 is built from 16 residues. The CDR3 protein is CASSSPGGSPLYGYTF. In nucleotides, the CDR3 is TGTGCCAGTAGTTCTCCAGGGGGTTCCCCCCTCTATGGCTACACCTTC.